These 7 T cell receptor beta chains were all obtained from the same sample, sequenced in a study of blood T cell repertoires in COVID-19. The method was immunoSEQ multiplex PCR; TCRdb's version includes in-frame clones alone and lacks a portion of them. The sample shows tens of thousands of clones, around 83% of them seen only once. Sequencing used peripheral blood. The receptor set was obtained from a woman at least 80 years old with acute or convalescent COVID-19.

The chain carries TRBV2 and TRBJ1-6; 7 bases fit TRBD1. The CDR3 is 13 amino acids. The junction had 1 base not matched to a gene; V was cut back by 4 bases and J by 7 bases. CDR1 and CDR2 from the germline V gene are SNHLY and FYNNEI. The CDR3 nucleotides read TGTGCCAGCAGTGTAGGGGGCAATTCACCCCTCCACTTT. Translation: CASSVGGNSPLHF.

The genes are TRBV19 and TRBJ1-1; D is unclear. This CDR3 spans 13 amino acids. The V gene's germline CDR1 is LNHDA and CDR2 SQIVND (reference sequence). V gave up 10 bases and J gave up 1 base, with 13 bases separating them. Written as DNA, the CDR3 is TGTGCCACCAACCGTCAAGCGAACACTGAAGCTTTCTTT. Its protein product is CATNRQANTEAFF.

This clone is a singleton in its sample. The gene calls are TRBV28 and TRBJ1-1; D remains unclear. V lost 2 bases and J 10 bases, leaving 23 bases between the germline ends. This CDR3 comprises 16 residues. Per germline, CDR1 MDHEN and CDR2 SYDVKM. CDR3 protein: CASSLGPDTTRKVAFF. CDR3 in DNA: TGTGCCAGCAGTTTAGGACCCGACACTACTAGGAAGGTAGCTTTCTTT.

This clone occurred once. The chain recombines TRBV12-5 with TRBJ2-2; D is unresolved. V was shortened by 5 bases and J by 1 base, with 5 bases between the two germline ends. CDR1 is LGHNT, CDR2 FRNRAP, per germline. CDR3 length equals 13 residues. Written as DNA, the CDR3 is TGTGCTAGTGGTCGACAGAACACCGGGGAGCTGTTTTTT. It translates to CASGRQNTGELFF.

V is TRBV19 and J is TRBJ2-5, with a weak D call TRBD1 (6 bases). The CDR3 contains 14 residues. Per the germline V gene, CDR1 is LNHDA and CDR2 is SQIVND (reference sequence). V lost 7 bases to trimming and J lost 5 bases, with 17 bases between them. CDR3 loop: CASTPNRVSETQYF. In DNA form, the CDR3 reads TGTGCCAGTACCCCCAACAGGGTCTCGGAGACCCAGTACTTC.

This clone was detected a few times. V and J are TRBV3-1 (or the pseudogene TRBV3-2) and TRBJ1-4; D is uncertain. V shed 4 bases and J shed 3 bases, with 9 bases lying between them. The germline CDR1 and CDR2 sequences are LGHDT and YNNKEL (reference sequence). CDR3 length: 14 amino acids. Here the CDR3 DNA reads TGTGCCAGCAGCCGAGGCGGGTCTAATGAAAAACTGTTTTTT. This sequence encodes CASSRGGSNEKLFF.

J is TRBJ2-3 and V is TRBV7-3; perhaps TRBD2 as D (6 bases). Germline CDR1 SGHTA, CDR2 FQGTGA. There are 13 residues in the CDR3. The V and J ends lost 5 bases and 9 bases respectively, with 15 bases between them. The CDR3 reads CASSPSVAGTQYF. The CDR3 DNA reads TGTGCCAGCAGCCCCTCGGTTGCGGGGACGCAGTATTTT.